The 11 T cell receptor beta chains listed next were all sequenced from one sample in a study of neurological immune-mediated disorders. From the 5' RACE reads, TCRdb called clonotypes with MiXCR, one entry per CDR3 protein. Found here are 45,000 to 65,000 distinct CDR3 sequences, roughly 4.3% of them singletons; the top ten hold 2.5% to 3.5%. Sequenced input: PBMCs. All receptors derive from a man aged 50 to 59 with multiple sclerosis.

This clonotype was picked up many times. DNA of the CDR3: TGTGCCTGGAGAGGCAGGAGCAATCAGCCCCAGCATTTT. This codes for CAWRGRSNQPQHF. The chain has TRBV30 and TRBJ1-5; D remains unclear. The CDR3 extends over 13 amino acids. The germline V gene encodes CDR1 GTSNPN and CDR2 SVGIG (reference sequence). The V end was cut by 3 bases, the J end by 1 base, with 7 bases between.

This clonotype was observed many times. V is TRBV4-2 and J is TRBJ1-5, with 9 bases that match TRBD1. J gave up 6 bases and V 1 base, and 7 bases lay outside the gene matches. CDR1 is LGHNA and CDR2 is YNFKEQ in the germline V gene. The CDR3 sequence is 16 residues long. This CDR3 reads CASSQGGQGGSQPQHF. The CDR3 nucleotides are TGTGCCAGCAGCCAAGGGGGACAGGGAGGGAGTCAGCCCCAGCATTTT.

This clonotype showed up many times. V gene TRBV12-3 or TRBV12-4 combines with J gene TRBJ2-1; D uncertain. V was pared by 4 bases and J by 3 bases, with 10 bases between. This CDR3 has 14 residues. Here the CDR3 reads CASSSGLSYNEQFF. As DNA, the CDR3 is TGTGCCAGCAGTTCCGGCCTTAGCTACAATGAGCAGTTCTTC.

This clonotype was counted at least ten times. The chain links TRBV6-6 to TRBJ1-6; D may be TRBD1 (5 bases). V was clipped by 2 bases and J by 8 bases, with 19 bases between them. The CDR3 is 17 amino acids. The germline V gene encodes CDR1 MNHNY and CDR2 SVGAGI (reference sequence). Here the CDR3 reads CASSYRTPGTPDSPLHF. CDR3 nucleotide sequence: TGTGCCAGCAGTTACCGTACCCCAGGGACTCCGGATTCACCCCTCCACTTT.

The chain links TRBV2 to TRBJ2-7, with D maybe TRBD2 (6 bases). The germline gives CDR1 SNHLY, CDR2 FYNNEI. The CDR3 length is 12 residues. V lost 0 bases and J lost 6, with 6 bases in between. The CDR3: CASSEAGGEQYF. CDR3 DNA: TGTGCCAGCAGTGAAGCGGGAGGCGAGCAGTACTTC.

Ten or more counts support this clonotype. This chain links TRBV7-9 with TRBJ2-1; 8 bases match TRBD1. CDR3 length: 16 residues. V was clipped by 3 bases and J by 6 bases; unmatched bases: 10. Germline V lookup: CDR1 SEHNR, CDR2 FQNEAQ (reference sequence). The CDR3 loop reads CASSLLQGENGNEQFF. For the CDR3, the DNA is TGTGCCAGCAGCTTGTTACAGGGGGAGAACGGCAATGAGCAGTTCTTC.

The chain uses TRBV11-3 and TRBJ2-3; D uncertain. This CDR3 region has 15 residues. CDR1 and CDR2 (germline): SGHNT, YENEEA. V was pared by 5 bases and J by 2 bases, with 14 bases between. The CDR3 reads CASSPIAGHTDTQYF. The CDR3, as DNA: TGTGCCAGCAGCCCCATAGCTGGGCACACAGATACGCAGTATTTT.

This clonotype was seen repeatedly, ten times or more. The rearrangement uses TRBV29-1 and TRBJ2-1; 8 positions agree with TRBD1. J lost 8 bases, V lost 4 bases, and 7 bases had no gene match. The CDR3 has 13 amino acids. Germline-derived CDR1 and CDR2 are SQVTM and ANQGSEA. The CDR3 bases are TGCAGCGTTGGCGGGGCAGGGGGCTATGAGCAGTTCTTC. This gives the protein CSVGGAGGYEQFF.

This clonotype came up many times. The chain employs TRBV5-1 and TRBJ2-7, with a tentative D call TRBD1 (5 bases). In germline, CDR1 is SGHRS, CDR2 YFSETQ. This CDR3 is 16 amino acids long. V was cut by 6 bases and J by 5 bases, with 24 bases left in between. Written as DNA, the CDR3 is TGCGCCAGCACCCCGACAGCTTCTATACTTGGGAACGAGCAGTACTTC. This gives the protein CASTPTASILGNEQYF.

At least ten counts were recorded for this clonotype. The gene calls are TRBV20-1 and TRBJ1-1; D unclear. Trimming shortened V by 1 base and J by 0 bases, and 15 bases separated the two germline ends. The germline V gene has CDR1 DFQATT and CDR2 SNEGSKA (reference sequence). The CDR3 covers 16 residues. The CDR3 DNA follows: TGCAGTGCTAGAGTTGGCCTTTCTCTCATGAACACTGAAGCTTTCTTT. This translates into CSARVGLSLMNTEAFF.

There are many counts of this clonotype. V and J are TRBV3-1 and TRBJ2-7; D gene unclear. V lost 0 bases, J lost 5 bases, and 5 bases lay in between. CDR1 and CDR2 from the germline V gene are LGHDT and YNNKEL (reference sequence). The CDR3 is 12 amino acids. In DNA, the CDR3 is TGTGCCAGCAGCCAAGAGCTCGACGAGCAGTACTTC. This encodes CASSQELDEQYF.